This T cell receptor beta chain was recovered during a study of cytomegalovirus exposure and HLA in healthy donors. Study results and caveats: A later analysis linked about 17,000 TCR beta sequences to HLA alleles at 0.05 false discovery rate. On later analysis, the bulk of CMV-associated TCR beta chains appeared to be HLA-restricted.

In the PCR, 60 Vbeta and 13 Jbeta primers were used. Measured with immunoSEQ multiplex PCR; TCRdb has only the in-frame clones, and not every one. Of 200,000 to 250,000 clones listed, roughly 85% are singletons. Germline values: CDR1 SGHNT, CDR2 YYREEE (reference sequence). This CDR3 comprises 14 residues. The trim removed 0 bases at V and 1 base at J, leaving 1 base unmatched. For this clone: Antigen unknown.

Sequences were obtained from PBMCs. The origin of this receptor is a man between 18 and 35 years old in good health and CMV-seronegative. The chain links TRBV5-4 to TRBJ2-7, with 7 bases matching TRBD2. CDR3 sequence: CASSLELASYEQYF. The CDR3 bases are TGTGCCAGCAGCTTGGAACTAGCGTCCTACGAGCAGTACTTC.